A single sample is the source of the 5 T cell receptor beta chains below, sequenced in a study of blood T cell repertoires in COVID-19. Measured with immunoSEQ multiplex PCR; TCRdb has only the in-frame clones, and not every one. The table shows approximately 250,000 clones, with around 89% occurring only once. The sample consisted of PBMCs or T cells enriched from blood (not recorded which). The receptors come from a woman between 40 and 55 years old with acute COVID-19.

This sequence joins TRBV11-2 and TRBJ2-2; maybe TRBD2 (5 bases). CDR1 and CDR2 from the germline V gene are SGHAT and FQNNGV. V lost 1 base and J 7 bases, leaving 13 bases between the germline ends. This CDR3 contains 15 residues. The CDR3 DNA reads TGTGCCAGCAGCTTAGGTGACGGGGTATTCGGGGAGCTGTTTTTT. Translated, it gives CASSLGDGVFGELFF.

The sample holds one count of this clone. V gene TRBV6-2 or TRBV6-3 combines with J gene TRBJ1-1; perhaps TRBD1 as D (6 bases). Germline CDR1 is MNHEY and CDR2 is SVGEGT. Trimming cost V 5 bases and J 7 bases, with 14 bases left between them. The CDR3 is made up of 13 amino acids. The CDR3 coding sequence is TGTGCCAGCAGTCAGGGGCCCCTTAATGAAGCTTTCTTT. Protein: CASSQGPLNEAFF.

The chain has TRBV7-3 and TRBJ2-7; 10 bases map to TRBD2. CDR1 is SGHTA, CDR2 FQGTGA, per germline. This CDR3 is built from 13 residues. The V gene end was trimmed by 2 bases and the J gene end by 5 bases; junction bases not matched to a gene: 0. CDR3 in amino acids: CASSLLAGDEQYF. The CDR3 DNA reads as TGTGCCAGCAGCTTACTAGCGGGAGACGAGCAGTACTTC. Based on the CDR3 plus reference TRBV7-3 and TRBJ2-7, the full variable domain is GAGVSQTPSNKVTEKGKYVELRCDPISGHTALYWYRQSLGQGPEFLIYFQGTGAADDSGLPNDRFFAVRPEGSVSTLKIQRTERGDSAVYLCASSLLAGDEQYFGPGTRLTVT.

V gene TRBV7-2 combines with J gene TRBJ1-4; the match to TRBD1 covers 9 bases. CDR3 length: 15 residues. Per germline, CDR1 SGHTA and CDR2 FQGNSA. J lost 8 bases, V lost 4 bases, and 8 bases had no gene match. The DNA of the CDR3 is TGTGCCAGCAGCTCCTTTGGACAGGGGCGGGAAAAACTGTTTTTT. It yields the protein CASSSFGQGREKLFF.

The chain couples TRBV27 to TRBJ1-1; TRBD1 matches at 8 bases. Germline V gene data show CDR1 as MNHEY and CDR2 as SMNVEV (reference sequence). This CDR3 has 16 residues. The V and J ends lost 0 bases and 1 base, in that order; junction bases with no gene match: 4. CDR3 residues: CASSLSSGTGNTEAFF. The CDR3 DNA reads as TGTGCCAGCAGTTTATCGAGTGGGACAGGGAACACTGAAGCTTTCTTT.